The 20 T cell receptor beta chains in this list originate from one sample, sequenced in a study of blood T cell repertoires in COVID-19. The repertoire was sequenced with immunoSEQ multiplex PCR; TCRdb's copy has only in-frame clones and lacks some. Among 140,000 to 150,000 clones listed, roughly 90% were seen once. Sequenced material: peripheral blood. These receptor sequences come from a woman aged 50 to 60 with acute or convalescent COVID-19.

This clone was detected a few times. CDR3 nucleotides: TGTGCCAGCGCACAGGGATTCAATCAGCCCCAGCATTTT. Residues: CASAQGFNQPQHF. The chain joins TRBV7-2 to TRBJ1-5; tentative D call: TRBD1 (6 bases). The CDR3 loop spans 13 amino acids. Deletions cut 8 bases from V and 3 bases from J, with 11 bases between. CDR1 SGHTA and CDR2 FQGNSA come from the germline V gene.

This sequence joins TRBV6-5 and TRBJ2-7; the match to TRBD1 covers 12 bases. The CDR3 totals 13 residues. Trimming removed 5 bases from V and 5 bases from J; junction bases left unmatched: 1. Germline-derived CDR1 and CDR2 are MNHEY and SVGAGI. The CDR3 DNA reads as TGTGCCAGCAGTCGGGACAGGGGGCACGAGCAGTACTTC. This sequence encodes CASSRDRGHEQYF.

This clone was found once. This chain joins TRBV3-1 (or the pseudogene TRBV3-2) and TRBJ1-2; 8 bases match TRBD1. Trimming removed 1 base from V and 6 bases from J; junction bases left unmatched: 16. The CDR3 consists of 18 residues. The germline gives CDR1 LGHDT, CDR2 YNNKEL (reference sequence). CDR3 amino acids: CASSQALGARGQLNGYTF. CDR3 nucleotide sequence: TGTGCCAGCAGCCAAGCTTTGGGGGCCAGGGGGCAGCTTAATGGCTACACCTTC.

The J gene is TRBJ1-2, the V gene TRBV27; possible D gene TRBD1, 5 bases. The germline gives CDR1 MNHEY, CDR2 SMNVEV (reference sequence). The CDR3 spans 14 residues. Trimming took 6 bases from V and 3 from J, leaving 14 bases between them. The CDR3 nucleotides read TGTGCCAGCAGAAGCGGGTCAGGGTACTATGGCTACACCTTC. Amino acid sequence: CASRSGSGYYGYTF.

As regards this clone: The sample has other DNA sequences that encode this CDR3 too. V is TRBV5-1 and J is TRBJ1-1; 7 nucleotides agree with TRBD1. J lost 3 bases, V lost 2 bases, and 4 bases had no gene match. The germline V gene has CDR1 SGHRS and CDR2 YFSETQ. This CDR3 region has 14 residues. The CDR3 nucleotides are TGCGCCAGCAGCTTAGGCGACAGGGACACTGAAGCTTTCTTT. It codes for CASSLGDRDTEAFF.

This clone has just a few counts. This chain joins TRBV11-2 and TRBJ1-2; possibly TRBD1 for D (5 bases). The ends were cut back, 5 bases at V and 4 bases at J, with 11 bases in the middle. The CDR3 spans 13 residues. CDR1 is SGHAT, CDR2 FQNNGV, per germline. The CDR3: CASSPVGVYGYTF. The CDR3 DNA is TGTGCCAGCAGCCCTGTAGGGGTCTATGGCTACACCTTC. The whole variable domain, filled in from reference TRBV11-2 and TRBJ1-2, reads EAGVAQSPRYKIIEKRQSVAFWCNPISGHATLYWYQQILGQGPKLLIQFQNNGVVDDSQLPKDRFSAERLKGVDSTLKIQPAKLEDSAVYLCASSPVGVYGYTFGSGTRLTVV.

This chain connects TRBV5-6 to TRBJ2-7; 8 bases match TRBD1. This CDR3 has 12 amino acids. V dropped 4 bases and J dropped 7; count of bases not matched to a gene: 4. The germline CDR1 and CDR2 sequences are SGHDT and YYEEEE. CDR3 sequence: CASSRTGREQYF. The CDR3 region has the DNA TGTGCCAGCAGCCGGACAGGGCGGGAGCAGTACTTC.

The V and J genes are TRBV6-5 and TRBJ1-1; D ambiguous. The CDR3 has 13 residues. The V gene lost 6 bases and the J gene lost 2 bases, with 10 bases spanning the gap. Germline values: CDR1 MNHEY, CDR2 SVGAGI. The CDR3 here is CASRQRANTEAFF. DNA of the CDR3: TGTGCCAGCAGACAGCGGGCTAACACTGAAGCTTTCTTT.

The V and J genes are TRBV4-1 and TRBJ1-1; TRBD1 might be the D (5 bases). V lost 3 bases and J 4 bases, leaving 9 bases between the germline ends. Germline V lookup: CDR1 MGHRA, CDR2 YSYEKL. This CDR3 has 13 amino acids. The CDR3 protein is CASSQGEGTEAFF. CDR3 sequence (DNA): TGCGCCAGCAGCCAGGGGGAGGGCACTGAAGCTTTCTTT.

The rearrangement joins TRBV3-1 (or the pseudogene TRBV3-2) to TRBJ1-3, with TRBD1 identical over 7 bases. The CDR3 is 16 amino acids. CDR1 and CDR2 from the germline V gene are LGHDT and YNNKEL (reference sequence). Unmatched junction bases numbered 7, after V lost 5 bases and J lost 0 bases. The CDR3 DNA sequence: TGTGCCAGCAGCTACCGACAGGGCCTCTCTGGAAACACCATATATTTT. Its translation is CASSYRQGLSGNTIYF.

The rearrangement uses TRBV21-1 and TRBJ2-1; TRBD2, the table's D call, lacks a check against the DNA. TRBV21-1 is an annotated pseudogene. The CDR3 consists of 16 residues. The CDR3 region has the DNA TGTGCCAGGGGTAATAAACGGCGGGAGGGGGACAATGAGCAGTTCTTC. It encodes CARGNKRREGDNEQFF.

This chain joins TRBV2 and TRBJ2-7; maybe TRBD2 (6 bases). Germline V gene data show CDR1 as SNHLY and CDR2 as FYNNEI. V was trimmed by 6 bases and J by 0 bases, leaving 9 bases between them. CDR3 size: 13 residues. CDR3 protein: CASSGEDSYEQYF. The DNA of the CDR3 is TGTGCCAGCAGCGGGGAGGACTCCTACGAGCAGTACTTC.

This sequence joins TRBV14 and TRBJ2-7, with 8 bases that match TRBD1. CDR3 length: 13 residues. Germline V CDR1 and CDR2: SGHDN, FVKESK. V shed 5 bases and J 3 bases; nucleotides not matched to a gene: 3. The CDR3 DNA follows: TGTGCCAGCAGCTCCGGGACAGGCTACGAGCAGTACTTC. Its protein is CASSSGTGYEQYF.

The chain carries TRBV5-1 and TRBJ2-5; a weak D match, TRBD1 (6 bases). This CDR3 is 14 amino acids long. Germline V gene sequence: CDR1 SGHRS, CDR2 YFSETQ. V was shortened by 1 base and J by 5 bases, with 12 bases between the two germline ends. The chain's CDR3 is CASSLSRGKETQYF. DNA for the CDR3: TGCGCCAGCAGCTTGAGCAGGGGAAAGGAGACCCAGTACTTC.

The chain joins TRBV30 to TRBJ2-7; 11 positions match TRBD2. Germline V gene sequence: CDR1 GTSNPN, CDR2 SVGIG (reference sequence). This CDR3 contains 15 residues. J was trimmed by 2 bases and V by 3 bases; bases with no gene match: 6. The CDR3 here is CAWSLGLAAPYEQYF. CDR3 DNA sequence: TGTGCCTGGAGCCTGGGACTAGCGGCCCCCTACGAGCAGTACTTC.

The J gene is TRBJ1-1, the V gene TRBV19; D is possibly TRBD1 (6 bases). This CDR3 is built from 15 residues. Germline CDR1 LNHDA, CDR2 SQIVND (reference sequence). The V end was cut by 5 bases, the J end by 1 base, with 14 bases between. CDR3 sequence: CASSLWDITNTEAFF. In nucleotides, the CDR3 is TGTGCCAGTAGTCTATGGGACATAACGAACACTGAAGCTTTCTTT. Full variable domain (outside the CDR3, taken from reference TRBV19 and TRBJ1-1): DGGITQSPKYLFRKEGQNVTLSCEQNLNHDAMYWYRQDPGQGLRLIYYSQIVNDFQKGDIAEGYSVSREKKESFPLTVTSAQKNPTAFYLCASSLWDITNTEAFFGQGTRLTVV.

This chain connects TRBV6-2 or TRBV6-3 to TRBJ1-1; tentatively, D is TRBD1 (6 bases). V was pared by 6 bases and J by 3 bases, with 14 bases between. Germline V gene data show CDR1 as MNHEY and CDR2 as SVGEGT. The CDR3 has 14 residues. The CDR3 here is CASSSRGSHTEAFF. As DNA, the CDR3 is TGTGCCAGCAGCTCCAGGGGCTCTCACACTGAAGCTTTCTTT.

The chain is built from TRBV6-6 and TRBJ2-1; the D gene is possibly TRBD2 (5 bases). CDR1 is MNHNY, CDR2 SVGAGI, per germline (reference sequence). The CDR3 loop spans 12 amino acids. V was trimmed by 4 bases and J by 10 bases, leaving 11 bases between them. The CDR3 reads CASSSGLNEQFF. In DNA, the CDR3 is TGTGCCAGCAGTTCTGGACTTAACGAGCAGTTCTTC.

The CDR3 sequence: CASSLQGQGFDIQYF. The CDR3 DNA sequence: TGTGCCAGCAGCTTACAAGGACAGGGGTTTGACATTCAGTACTTC. The rearrangement uses TRBV7-9 and TRBJ2-4, with 9 positions matching TRBD1. The CDR3 spans 15 residues. With 2 bases clipped from V and 8 bases from J, the junction kept 7 bases outside the gene matches. Germline CDR1 and CDR2: SEHNR and FQNEAQ (reference sequence). The full variable domain, rest sourced from reference TRBV7-9 and TRBJ2-4, is DTGVSQNPRHKITKRGQNVTFRCDPISEHNRLYWYRQTLGQGPEFLTYFQNEAQLEKSRLLSDRFSAERPKGSFSTLEIQRTEQGDSAMYLCASSLQGQGFDIQYFGAGTRLSVL.

V usage is TRBV5-1 and J usage is TRBJ2-2; 9 bases are a match to TRBD1. The CDR3 contains 16 residues. V was clipped by 2 bases and J by 5 bases; unmatched bases: 7. Germline V gene data show CDR1 as SGHRS and CDR2 as YFSETQ. The CDR3 loop is CASSLRTGGATGELFF. The CDR3 DNA reads as TGCGCCAGCAGCTTAAGAACAGGGGGCGCGACCGGGGAGCTGTTTTTT.